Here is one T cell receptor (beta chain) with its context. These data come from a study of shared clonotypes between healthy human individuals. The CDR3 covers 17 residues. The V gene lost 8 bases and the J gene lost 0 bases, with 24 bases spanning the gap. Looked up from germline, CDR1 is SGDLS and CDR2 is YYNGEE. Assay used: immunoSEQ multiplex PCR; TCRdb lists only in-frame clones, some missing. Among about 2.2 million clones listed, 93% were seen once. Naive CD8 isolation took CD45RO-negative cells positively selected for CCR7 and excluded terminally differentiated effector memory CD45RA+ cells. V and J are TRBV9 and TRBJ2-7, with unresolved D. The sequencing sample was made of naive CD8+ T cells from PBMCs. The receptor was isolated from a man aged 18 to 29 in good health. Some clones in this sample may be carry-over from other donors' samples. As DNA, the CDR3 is TGTGCCAGGTTCACGGTTGGGGTCAGTAGCTCCTCCTACGAGCAGTACTTC. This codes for CARFTVGVSSSSYEQYF.